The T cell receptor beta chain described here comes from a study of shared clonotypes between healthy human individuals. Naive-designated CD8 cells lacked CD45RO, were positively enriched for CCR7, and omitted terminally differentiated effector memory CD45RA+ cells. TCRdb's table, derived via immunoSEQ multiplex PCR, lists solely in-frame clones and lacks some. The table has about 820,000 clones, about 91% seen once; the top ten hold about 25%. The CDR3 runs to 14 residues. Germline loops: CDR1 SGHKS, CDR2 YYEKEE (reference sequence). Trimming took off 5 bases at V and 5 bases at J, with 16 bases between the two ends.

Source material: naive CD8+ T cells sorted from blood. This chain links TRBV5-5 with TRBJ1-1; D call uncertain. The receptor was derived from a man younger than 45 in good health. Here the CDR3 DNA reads TGTGCCAGCAGTGTCCTCGAGGGCGAGACTGAAGCTTTCTTT. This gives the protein CASSVLEGETEAFF.